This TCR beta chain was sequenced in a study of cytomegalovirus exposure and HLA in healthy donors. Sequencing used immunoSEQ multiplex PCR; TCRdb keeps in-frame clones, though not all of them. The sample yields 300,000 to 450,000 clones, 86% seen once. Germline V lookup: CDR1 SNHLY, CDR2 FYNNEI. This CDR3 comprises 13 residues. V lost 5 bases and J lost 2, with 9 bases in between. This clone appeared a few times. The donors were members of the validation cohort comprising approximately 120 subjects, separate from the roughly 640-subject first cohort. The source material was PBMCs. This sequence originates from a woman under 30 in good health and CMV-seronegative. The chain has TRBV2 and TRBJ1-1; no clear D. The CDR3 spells CASSSELNTEAFF. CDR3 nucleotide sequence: TGTGCCAGCAGTTCTGAGTTAAACACTGAAGCTTTCTTT.